This T cell receptor (beta chain) is from a study of beta chain features in type 1 diabetes. Findings and caveats of the study: Among patients with Type 1 diabetes, TCRB CDR3s were moderately but significantly shorter in every one of the four CD4+ subsets.

Only a few counts were recorded for this clone. What it binds is unknown. CDR1 is SGHDT and CDR2 is YYEEEE in the germline V gene. The V end lost 2 bases, the J end lost 3 bases, and 5 bases lay between the germline ends. CDR3 length: 13 amino acids. A heparinised blood draw that averaged about 100 mL was obtained once from each donor. Since all of the isolated RNA was reverse transcribed, expressed TCRB transcripts were what got sequenced. Clones were sequenced by immunoSEQ multiplex PCR, and TCRdb holds only the in-frame ones, with some missing. The sample carries hundreds of thousands of clones, around 13% recorded once.

The sample taken for sequencing was naive CD4+ T cells from blood. V gene TRBV5-6 combines with J gene TRBJ2-2, with no clear D. This receptor was taken from a man aged 25-40 years in good health. The CDR3 DNA reads as TGTGCCAGCAGCTTTAGGGACACCGGGGAGCTGTTTTTT. This gives the protein CASSFRDTGELFF.